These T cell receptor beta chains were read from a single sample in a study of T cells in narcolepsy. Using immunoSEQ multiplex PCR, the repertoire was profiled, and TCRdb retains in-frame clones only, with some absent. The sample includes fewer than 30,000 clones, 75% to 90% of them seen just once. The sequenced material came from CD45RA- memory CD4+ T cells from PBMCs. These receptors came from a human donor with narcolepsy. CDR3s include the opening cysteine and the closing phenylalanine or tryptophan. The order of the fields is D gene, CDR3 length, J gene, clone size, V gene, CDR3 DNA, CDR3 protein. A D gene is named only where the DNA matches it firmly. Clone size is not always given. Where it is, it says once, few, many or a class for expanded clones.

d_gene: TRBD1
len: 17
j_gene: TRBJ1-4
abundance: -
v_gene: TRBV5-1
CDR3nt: TGCGCCAGCAGCACGGGACAGGGGCGGCTCAGTAATGAAAAACTGTTTTTT
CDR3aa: CASSTGQGRLSNEKLFF

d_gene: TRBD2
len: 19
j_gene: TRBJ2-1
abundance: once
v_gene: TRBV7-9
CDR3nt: TGTGCCAGCAGCTCGCAAAATCTAGCGGGAGGACCCCACAACAATGAGCAGTTCTTC
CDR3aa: CASSSQNLAGGPHNNEQFF

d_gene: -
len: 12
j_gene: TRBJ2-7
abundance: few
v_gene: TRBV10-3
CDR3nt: TGTGCCATCAGTGAGTCGGCGGGCGAGCAGTACTTC
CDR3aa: CAISESAGEQYF

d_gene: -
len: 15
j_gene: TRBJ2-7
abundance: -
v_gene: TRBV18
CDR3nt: TGTGCCAGCTCACTTTTGGGCCAGGGGACCCACGAGCAGTACTTC
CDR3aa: CASSLLGQGTHEQYF

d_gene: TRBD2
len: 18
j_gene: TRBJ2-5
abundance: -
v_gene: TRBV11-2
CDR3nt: TGTGCCAGCAGCTTATACCGAAGCCTTACTAGCGCCAAAGAGACCCAGTACTTC
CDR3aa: CASSLYRSLTSAKETQYF

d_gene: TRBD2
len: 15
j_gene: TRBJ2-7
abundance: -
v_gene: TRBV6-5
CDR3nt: TGTGCCAGCAGGCAGATAGCGGGAAGCTCCTACGAGCAGTACTTC
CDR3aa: CASRQIAGSSYEQYF

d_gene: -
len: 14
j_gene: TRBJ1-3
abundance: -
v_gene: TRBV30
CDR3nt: TGTGCCTGGGGAGGACCGCACTCTGGAAACACCATATATTTT
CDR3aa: CAWGGPHSGNTIYF

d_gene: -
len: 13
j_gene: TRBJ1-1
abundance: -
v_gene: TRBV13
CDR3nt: TGTGCCAGCAGCCCCCCCAGGGCCACTGAAGCTTTCTTT
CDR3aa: CASSPPRATEAFF

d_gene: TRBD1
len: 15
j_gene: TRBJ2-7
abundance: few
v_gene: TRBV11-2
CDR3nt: TGTGCCAGCAGCGTGGACGGACAGGGTAGTTACGAGCAGTACTTC
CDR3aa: CASSVDGQGSYEQYF

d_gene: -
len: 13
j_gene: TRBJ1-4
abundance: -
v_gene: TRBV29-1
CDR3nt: TGCAGCGCTAGGGGGTGGGTGGAAGAAAAACTGTTTTTT
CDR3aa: CSARGWVEEKLFF

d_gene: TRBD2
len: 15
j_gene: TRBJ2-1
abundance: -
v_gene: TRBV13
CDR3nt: TGTGCCAGCAGCTTAACTAGCGGGAGGGCCGGTGAGCAGTTCTTC
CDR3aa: CASSLTSGRAGEQFF

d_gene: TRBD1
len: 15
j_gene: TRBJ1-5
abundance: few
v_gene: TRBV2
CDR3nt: TGTGCCAGCATGGTTGGGGGACAGGGGGTTCGAGCCCAGCATTTT
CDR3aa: CASMVGGQGVRAQHF

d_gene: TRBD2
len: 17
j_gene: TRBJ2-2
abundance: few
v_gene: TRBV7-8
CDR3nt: TGTGCCAGCAGCTTAAGGACTAGCGGCCTGAACACCGGGGAGCTGTTTTTT
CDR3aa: CASSLRTSGLNTGELFF

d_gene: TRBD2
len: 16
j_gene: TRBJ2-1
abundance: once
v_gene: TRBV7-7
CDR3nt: TGTGCCAGCAGTGACGGACTAGCGGGAGGGGCAATAGAGCAGTTCTTC
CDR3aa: CASSDGLAGGAIEQFF

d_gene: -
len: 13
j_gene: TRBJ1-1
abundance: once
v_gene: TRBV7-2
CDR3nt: TGTGCCAGCAGCTTATTAGGGGTGACTGAAGCTTTCTTT
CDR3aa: CASSLLGVTEAFF

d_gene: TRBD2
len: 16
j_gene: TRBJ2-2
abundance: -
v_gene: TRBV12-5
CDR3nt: TGTGCTAGTGCCCCGGGACTAGCGGCAAACACCGGGGAGCTGTTTTTT
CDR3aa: CASAPGLAANTGELFF

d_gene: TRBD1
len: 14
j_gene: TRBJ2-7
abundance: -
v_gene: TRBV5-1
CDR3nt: TGCGCCAGCAGGAAGGGACAGGGGTCGGGCGAGCAGTACTTC
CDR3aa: CASRKGQGSGEQYF

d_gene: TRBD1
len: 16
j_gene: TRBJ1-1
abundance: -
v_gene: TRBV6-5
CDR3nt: TGTGCCAGCAGTTGGGACAGTTCTAGGCCGGGGACTGAAGCTTTCTTT
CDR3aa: CASSWDSSRPGTEAFF

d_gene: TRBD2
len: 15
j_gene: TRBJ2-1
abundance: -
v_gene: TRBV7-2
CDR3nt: TGTGCCAGCAGACCATCTAGCGGGAGCTACAATGAGCAGTTCTTC
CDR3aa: CASRPSSGSYNEQFF

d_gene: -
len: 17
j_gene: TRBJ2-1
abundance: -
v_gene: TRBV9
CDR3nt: TGTGCCAGCAGCGCCCGGGGGATGGGCAGTTCGGGGAATGAGCAGTTCTTC
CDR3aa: CASSARGMGSSGNEQFF

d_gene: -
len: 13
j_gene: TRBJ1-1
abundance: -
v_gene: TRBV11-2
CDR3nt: TGTGCCACAGAACTCACCGGGGGGACTGAAGCTTTCTTT
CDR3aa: CATELTGGTEAFF

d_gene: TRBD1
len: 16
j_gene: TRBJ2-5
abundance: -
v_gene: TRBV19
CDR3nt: TGTGCCAGTACCCGGAGGACAGGGTTGGACCAAGAGACCCAGTACTTC
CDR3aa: CASTRRTGLDQETQYF

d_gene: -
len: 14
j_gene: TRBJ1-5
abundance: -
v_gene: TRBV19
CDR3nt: TGTGCCAGTAGTGACCGATGGGGGGGTCAGCCCCAGCATTTT
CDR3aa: CASSDRWGGQPQHF

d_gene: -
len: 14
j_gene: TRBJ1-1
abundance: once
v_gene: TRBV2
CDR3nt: TGTGCCAGCAGTGAAGGCAGGGTGAACACTGAAGCTTTCTTT
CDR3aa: CASSEGRVNTEAFF

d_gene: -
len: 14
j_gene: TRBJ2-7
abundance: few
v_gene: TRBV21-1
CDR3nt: TGTGCCAGCAAGTTACAGGGGGCATCCTACGAGCAGTACTTC
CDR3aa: CASKLQGASYEQYF

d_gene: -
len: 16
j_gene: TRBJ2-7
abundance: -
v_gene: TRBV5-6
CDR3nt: TGTGCCAGCAGCTTGGGGGAGCTTAGGATGAGTTACGAGCAGTACTTC
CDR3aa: CASSLGELRMSYEQYF

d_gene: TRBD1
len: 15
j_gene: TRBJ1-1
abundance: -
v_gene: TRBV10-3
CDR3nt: TGTGCCATCAGTGAGTCCCTTGGACAGGGTGTTGAAGCTTTCTTT
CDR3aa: CAISESLGQGVEAFF

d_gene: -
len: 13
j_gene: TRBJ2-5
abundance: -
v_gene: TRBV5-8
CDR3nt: TGTGCCAGCAGCTTGGTGGGGGCAGAGACCCAGTACTTC
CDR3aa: CASSLVGAETQYF

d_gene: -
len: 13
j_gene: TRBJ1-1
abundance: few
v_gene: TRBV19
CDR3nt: TGTGCCAGTAGTATAGAGGGCCGGGGTGAAGCTTTCTTT
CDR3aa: CASSIEGRGEAFF

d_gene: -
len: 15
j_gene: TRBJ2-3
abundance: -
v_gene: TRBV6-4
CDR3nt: TGTGCCAGCAGTGTGGGGGGGCTAGGCACAGATACGCAGTATTTT
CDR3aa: CASSVGGLGTDTQYF

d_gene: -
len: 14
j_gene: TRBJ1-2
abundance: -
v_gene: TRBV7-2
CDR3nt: TGTGCCAGCAGCTCCAGTTCGAGGGTCGGAGGCTACACCTTC
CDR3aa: CASSSSSRVGGYTF

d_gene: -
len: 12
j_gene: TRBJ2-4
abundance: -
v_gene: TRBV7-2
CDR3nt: TGTGCCAGCAGCTCCGGGGTAAACATTCAGTACTTC
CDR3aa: CASSSGVNIQYF

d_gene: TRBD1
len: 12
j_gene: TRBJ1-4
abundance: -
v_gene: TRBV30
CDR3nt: TGTGCCTGGAGTGCCCAAGGACAGGATGTGTTTTTT
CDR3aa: CAWSAQGQDVFF

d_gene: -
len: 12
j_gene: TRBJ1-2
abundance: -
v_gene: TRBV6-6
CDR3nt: TGTGCCAGCAGCACCGGGGTCTATGGCTACACCTTC
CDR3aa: CASSTGVYGYTF

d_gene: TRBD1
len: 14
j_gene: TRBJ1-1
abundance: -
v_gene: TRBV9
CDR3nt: TGTGCCAGCAGCAAGACAGGGGACTACACTGAAGCTTTCTTT
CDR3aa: CASSKTGDYTEAFF

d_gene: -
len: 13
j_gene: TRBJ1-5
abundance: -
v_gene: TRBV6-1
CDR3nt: TGTGCCACCCGGGACACGATCTTATCGCCCCAGCATTTT
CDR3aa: CATRDTILSPQHF